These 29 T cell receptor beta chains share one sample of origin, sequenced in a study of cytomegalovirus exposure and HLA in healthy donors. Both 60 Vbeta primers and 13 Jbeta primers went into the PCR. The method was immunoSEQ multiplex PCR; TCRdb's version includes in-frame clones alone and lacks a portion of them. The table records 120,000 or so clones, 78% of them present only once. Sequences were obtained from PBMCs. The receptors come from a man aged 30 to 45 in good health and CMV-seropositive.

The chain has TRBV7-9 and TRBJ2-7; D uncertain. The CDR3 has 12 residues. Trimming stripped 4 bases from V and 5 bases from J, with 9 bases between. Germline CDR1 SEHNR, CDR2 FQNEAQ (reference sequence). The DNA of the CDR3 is TGTGCCAGCAGCTCCGTAGCCCACGAGCAGTACTTC. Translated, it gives CASSSVAHEQYF.

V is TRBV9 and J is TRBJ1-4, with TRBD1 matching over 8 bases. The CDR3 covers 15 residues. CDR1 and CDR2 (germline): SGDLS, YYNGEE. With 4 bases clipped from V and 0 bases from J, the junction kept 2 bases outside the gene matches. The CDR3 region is CASSQGQATNEKLFF. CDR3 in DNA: TGTGCCAGCAGCCAGGGACAGGCAACTAATGAAAAACTGTTTTTT.

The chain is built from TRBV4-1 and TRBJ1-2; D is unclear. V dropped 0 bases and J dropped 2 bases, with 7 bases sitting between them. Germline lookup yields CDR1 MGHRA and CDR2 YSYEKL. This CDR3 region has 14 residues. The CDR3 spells CASSQDPGNYGYTF. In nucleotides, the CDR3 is TGCGCCAGCAGCCAAGATCCGGGGAACTATGGCTACACCTTC.

Written as DNA, the CDR3 is TGTGCCAGCAGTCCGACTAGCGGATACGAGCAGTACTTC. It yields the protein CASSPTSGYEQYF. The rearrangement uses TRBV27 and TRBJ2-7; 9 nucleotides agree with TRBD2. The CDR3 runs to 13 residues. Losses at the gene ends were 5 bases for V and 4 bases for J; bases not matched to a gene: 3. The V gene's germline CDR1 is MNHEY and CDR2 SMNVEV (reference sequence).

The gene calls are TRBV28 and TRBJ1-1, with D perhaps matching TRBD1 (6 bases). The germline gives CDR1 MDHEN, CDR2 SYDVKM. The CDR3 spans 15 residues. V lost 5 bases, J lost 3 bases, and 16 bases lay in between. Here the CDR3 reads CASSPLDRGDTEAFF. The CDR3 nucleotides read TGTGCCAGCAGTCCTCTGGACAGAGGGGACACTGAAGCTTTCTTT.

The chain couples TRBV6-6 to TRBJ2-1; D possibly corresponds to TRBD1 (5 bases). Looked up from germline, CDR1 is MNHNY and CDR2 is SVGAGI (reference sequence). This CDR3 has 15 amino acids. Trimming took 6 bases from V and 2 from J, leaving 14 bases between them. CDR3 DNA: TGTGCCAGCAGCGAGACAGCAGGAACCTACAATGAGCAGTTCTTC. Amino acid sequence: CASSETAGTYNEQFF.

This CDR3 is CASSPWGGNTYNEQFF. Written as DNA, the CDR3 is TGTGCCAGCAGTCCCTGGGGCGGGAATACCTACAATGAGCAGTTCTTC. The rearrangement joins TRBV6-6 to TRBJ2-1; D is possibly TRBD2 (6 bases). The length of the CDR3 is 16 residues. V gave up 5 bases and J gave up 2 bases, with 16 bases separating them. Germline-derived CDR1 and CDR2 are MNHNY and SVGAGI (reference sequence).

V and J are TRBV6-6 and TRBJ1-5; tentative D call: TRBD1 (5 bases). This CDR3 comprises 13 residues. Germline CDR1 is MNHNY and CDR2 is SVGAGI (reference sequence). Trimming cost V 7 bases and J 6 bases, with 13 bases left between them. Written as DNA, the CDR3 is TGTGCCAGCACAGCTGGGGCAGGTCAGCCCCAGCATTTT. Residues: CASTAGAGQPQHF.

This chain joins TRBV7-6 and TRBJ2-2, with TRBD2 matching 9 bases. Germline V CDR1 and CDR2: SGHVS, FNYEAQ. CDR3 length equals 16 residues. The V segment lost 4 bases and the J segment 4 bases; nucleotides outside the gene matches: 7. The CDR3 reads CASSSTAGGITGELFF. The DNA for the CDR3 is TGTGCCAGCAGCTCAACTGCGGGAGGGATCACCGGGGAGCTGTTTTTT.

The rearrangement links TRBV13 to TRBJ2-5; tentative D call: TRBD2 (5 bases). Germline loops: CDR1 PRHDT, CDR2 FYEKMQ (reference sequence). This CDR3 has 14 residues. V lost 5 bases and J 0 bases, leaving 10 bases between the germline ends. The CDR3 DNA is TGTGCCAGCAGCGCTAGGACTTACCAAGAGACCCAGTACTTC. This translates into CASSARTYQETQYF.

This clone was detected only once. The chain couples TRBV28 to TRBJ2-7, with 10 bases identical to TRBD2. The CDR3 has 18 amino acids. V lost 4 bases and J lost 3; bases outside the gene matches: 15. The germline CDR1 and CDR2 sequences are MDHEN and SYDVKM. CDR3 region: CASSSDLAGALVRYEQYF. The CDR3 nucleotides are TGTGCCAGCAGTTCCGATCTAGCGGGAGCTTTGGTACGCTACGAGCAGTACTTC.

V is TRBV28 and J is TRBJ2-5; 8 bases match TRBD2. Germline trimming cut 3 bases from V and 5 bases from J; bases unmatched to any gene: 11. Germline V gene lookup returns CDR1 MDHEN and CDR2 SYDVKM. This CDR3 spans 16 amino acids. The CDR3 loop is CASSFGGRIMGETQYF. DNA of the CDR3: TGTGCCAGCAGTTTCGGCGGGAGGATTATGGGTGAGACCCAGTACTTC.

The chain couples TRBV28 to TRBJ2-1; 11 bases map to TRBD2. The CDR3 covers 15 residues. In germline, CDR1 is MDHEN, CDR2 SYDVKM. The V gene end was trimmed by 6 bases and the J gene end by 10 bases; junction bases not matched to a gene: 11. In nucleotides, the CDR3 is TGTGCCAGCAGACCGAATAGCGGGGGGGGAATGGAGCAGTTCTTC. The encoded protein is CASRPNSGGGMEQFF.

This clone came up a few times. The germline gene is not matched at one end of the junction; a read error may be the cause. The CDR3 coding sequence is TGTGCTAGCAGCTCTACAGGGATCACAGATACGCAGTATTTT. This translates into CASSSTGITDTQYF. The gene calls are TRBV7-7 and TRBJ2-3, with D tentatively TRBD1 (6 bases). Germline V gene lookup returns CDR1 SSHAT and CDR2 FNYEAQ (reference sequence). The CDR3 spans 14 residues.

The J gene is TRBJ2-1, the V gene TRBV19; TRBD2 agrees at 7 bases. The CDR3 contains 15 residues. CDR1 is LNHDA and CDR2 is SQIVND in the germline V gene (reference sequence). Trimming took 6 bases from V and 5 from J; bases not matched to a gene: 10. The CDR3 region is CASSRGGSIDNEQFF. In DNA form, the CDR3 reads TGTGCCAGTAGCCGGGGCGGGAGTATCGACAATGAGCAGTTCTTC. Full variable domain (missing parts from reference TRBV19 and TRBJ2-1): DGGITQSPKYLFRKEGQNVTLSCEQNLNHDAMYWYRQDPGQGLRLIYYSQIVNDFQKGDIAEGYSVSREKKESFPLTVTSAQKNPTAFYLCASSRGGSIDNEQFFGPGTRLTVL.

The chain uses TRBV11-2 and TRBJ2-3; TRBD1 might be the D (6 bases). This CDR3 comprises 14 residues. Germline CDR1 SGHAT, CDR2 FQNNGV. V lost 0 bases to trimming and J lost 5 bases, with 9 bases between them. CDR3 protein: CASSLDNRVDTQYF. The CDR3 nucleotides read TGTGCCAGCAGCTTAGATAACAGGGTAGATACGCAGTATTTT.

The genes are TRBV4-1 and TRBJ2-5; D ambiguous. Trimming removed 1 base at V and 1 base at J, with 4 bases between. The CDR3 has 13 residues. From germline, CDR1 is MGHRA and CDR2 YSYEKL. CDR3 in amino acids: CASSQAIQETQYF. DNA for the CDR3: TGCGCCAGCAGCCAAGCCATCCAAGAGACCCAGTACTTC.

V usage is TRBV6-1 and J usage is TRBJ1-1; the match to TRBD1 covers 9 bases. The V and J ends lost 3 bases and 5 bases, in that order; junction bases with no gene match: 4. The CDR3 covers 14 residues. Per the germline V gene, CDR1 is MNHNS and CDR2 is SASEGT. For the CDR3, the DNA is TGTGCCAGCAGTGAGGGACAGGGCAGGACTGAAGCTTTCTTT. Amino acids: CASSEGQGRTEAFF.

CDR3 region: CASKRGGSLNNEQFF. The CDR3 DNA reads as TGTGCCAGCAAACGGGGCGGGAGTTTGAACAATGAGCAGTTCTTC. The V gene is TRBV7-8, the J gene TRBJ2-1, with TRBD2 matching over 7 bases. CDR1 is SGHVS and CDR2 is FQNEAQ in the germline V gene. The CDR3 contains 15 residues. The J segment lost 5 bases and the V segment lost 7 bases, leaving 11 bases of the junction unmatched.

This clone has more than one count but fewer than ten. The CDR3 is CASSDLGTSGNNEQFF. The DNA of the CDR3 is TGTGCCAGCAGCGACCTAGGGACTAGCGGAAACAATGAGCAGTTCTTC. This chain connects TRBV7-9 to TRBJ2-1; 11 bases fit TRBD2. The CDR3 totals 16 residues. The germline V gene has CDR1 SEHNR and CDR2 FQNEAQ (reference sequence). Trimming removed 5 bases from V and 5 bases from J; junction bases left unmatched: 8.

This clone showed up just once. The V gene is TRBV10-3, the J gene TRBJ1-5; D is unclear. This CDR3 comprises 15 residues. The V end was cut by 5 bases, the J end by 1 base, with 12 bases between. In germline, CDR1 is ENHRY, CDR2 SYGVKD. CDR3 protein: CAISPSEVSNQPQHF. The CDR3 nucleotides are TGTGCCATCAGTCCGTCAGAAGTGAGCAATCAGCCCCAGCATTTT.

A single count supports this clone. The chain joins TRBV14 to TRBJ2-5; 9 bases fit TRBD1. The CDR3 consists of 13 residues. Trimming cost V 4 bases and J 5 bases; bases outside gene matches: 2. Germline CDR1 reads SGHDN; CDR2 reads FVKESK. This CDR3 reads CASSRTGDETQYF. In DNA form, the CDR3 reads TGTGCCAGCAGCCGGACAGGGGATGAGACCCAGTACTTC.

The CDR3 reads CASSDGQPYEQYF. CDR3 DNA sequence: TGCGCCAGCAGTGACGGACAGCCCTACGAGCAGTACTTC. The genes are TRBV10-1 and TRBJ2-7, with D maybe TRBD1 (6 bases). CDR1 is WNHNN, CDR2 SYGVQD, per germline (reference sequence). The V gene lost 3 bases and the J gene lost 2 bases, with 8 bases spanning the gap. There are 13 residues in the CDR3.

The CDR3 here is CASTIRRSTGNEQFF. The CDR3 DNA is TGTGCCAGCACCATCCGCCGGAGCACAGGCAATGAGCAGTTCTTC. This rearrangement joins TRBV2 to TRBJ2-1; possible D gene TRBD1, 5 bases. CDR1 and CDR2 from the germline V gene are SNHLY and FYNNEI. Trimming pared 7 bases from V and 6 bases from J, leaving 19 bases between. The CDR3 spans 15 residues.

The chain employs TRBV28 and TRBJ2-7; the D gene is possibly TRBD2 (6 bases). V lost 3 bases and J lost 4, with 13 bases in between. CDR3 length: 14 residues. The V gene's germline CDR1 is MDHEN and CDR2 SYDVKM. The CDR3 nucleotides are TGTGCCAGCAGTTTTGGGGGGAGTCTTTACGAGCAGTACTTC. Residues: CASSFGGSLYEQYF.

CDR3 amino acids: CASSIEGGAETQYF. The CDR3 region has the DNA TGTGCCAGCAGCATAGAAGGGGGGGCAGAGACCCAGTACTTC. The chain recombines TRBV5-4 with TRBJ2-5; D is perhaps TRBD2 (7 bases). From germline, CDR1 is SGHNT and CDR2 YYREEE (reference sequence). The ends were cut back, 4 bases at V and 4 bases at J, with 14 bases in the middle. CDR3 length: 14 residues.

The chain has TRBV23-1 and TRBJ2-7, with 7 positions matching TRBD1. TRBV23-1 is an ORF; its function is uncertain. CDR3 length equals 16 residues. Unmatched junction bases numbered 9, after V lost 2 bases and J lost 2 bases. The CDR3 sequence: CASSQGRDRDPYEQYF. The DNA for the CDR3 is TGCGCCAGCAGTCAAGGTCGGGACAGAGACCCCTACGAGCAGTACTTC.

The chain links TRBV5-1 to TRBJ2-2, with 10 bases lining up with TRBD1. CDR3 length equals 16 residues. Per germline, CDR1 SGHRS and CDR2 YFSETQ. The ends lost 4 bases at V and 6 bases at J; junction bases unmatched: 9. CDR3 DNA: TGCGCCAGCAGCCTCCCGGGACAGGGGAGGGCCGGGGAGCTGTTTTTT. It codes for CASSLPGQGRAGELFF. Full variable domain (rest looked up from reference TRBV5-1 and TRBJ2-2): KAGVTQTPRYLIKTRGQQVTLSCSPISGHRSVSWYQQTPGQGLQFLFEYFSETQRNKGNFPGRFSGRQFSNSRSEMNVSTLELGDSALYLCASSLPGQGRAGELFFGEGSRLTVL.

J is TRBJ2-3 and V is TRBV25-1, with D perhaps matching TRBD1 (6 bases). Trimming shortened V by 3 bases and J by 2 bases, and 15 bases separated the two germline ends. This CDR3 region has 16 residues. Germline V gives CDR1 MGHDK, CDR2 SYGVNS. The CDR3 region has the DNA TGTGCCAGCAGTGATCCCAGGGGAATATACACAGATACGCAGTATTTT. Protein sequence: CASSDPRGIYTDTQYF.